The T cell receptor beta chain described here comes from a study of blood T cell repertoires in COVID-19. About the research overall: T cells, B-cell-depleted T cells, or PBMCs provided the cDNA or gDNA that served as material.

The CDR3 sequence is 15 residues long. Trimming stripped 0 bases from V and 4 bases from J, with 11 bases between. CDR1 and CDR2 (germline): LGHDT, YNNKEL (reference sequence). In the authors' methods: Using reference gene primer amplification, nucleated cell counts were estimated. Only in-frame clones appear in the TCRdb table, and some are missing; sequencing was by immunoSEQ multiplex PCR. The DNA gave D and trimming, while V, J and clone size come from that table. The sample gives 60,000 to 85,000 clones, more than 75% of which show up once; 1.4% to 1.5% is in the top ten. Sequencing input: peripheral blood. This clonotype was obtained from a middle-aged man with acute or convalescent COVID-19. The chain employs TRBV3-1 (or the pseudogene TRBV3-2) and TRBJ2-3, with D possibly matching TRBD2 (6 bases). Here the CDR3 reads CASSQDLARADTQYF. The CDR3 bases are TGTGCCAGCAGCCAAGATCTAGCGAGGGCAGATACGCAGTATTTT.